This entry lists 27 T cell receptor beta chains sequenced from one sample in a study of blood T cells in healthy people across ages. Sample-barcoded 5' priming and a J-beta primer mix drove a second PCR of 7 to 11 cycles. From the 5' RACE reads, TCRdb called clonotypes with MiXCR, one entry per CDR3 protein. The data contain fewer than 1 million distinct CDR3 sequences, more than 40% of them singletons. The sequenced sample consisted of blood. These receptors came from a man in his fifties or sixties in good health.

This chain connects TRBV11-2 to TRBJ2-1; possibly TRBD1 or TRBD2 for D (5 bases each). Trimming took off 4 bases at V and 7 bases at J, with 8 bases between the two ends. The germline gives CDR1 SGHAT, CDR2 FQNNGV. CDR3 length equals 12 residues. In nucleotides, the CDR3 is TGTGCCAGCAGCTGGGGCGGGAATGAGCAGTTCTTC. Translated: CASSWGGNEQFF.

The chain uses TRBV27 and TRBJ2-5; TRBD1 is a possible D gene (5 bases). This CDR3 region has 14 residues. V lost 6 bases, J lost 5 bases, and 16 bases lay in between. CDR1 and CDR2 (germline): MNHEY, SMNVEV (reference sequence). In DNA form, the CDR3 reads TGTGCCAGCAGATTTCAGGGCTCTGGGGAGACCCAGTACTTC. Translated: CASRFQGSGETQYF.

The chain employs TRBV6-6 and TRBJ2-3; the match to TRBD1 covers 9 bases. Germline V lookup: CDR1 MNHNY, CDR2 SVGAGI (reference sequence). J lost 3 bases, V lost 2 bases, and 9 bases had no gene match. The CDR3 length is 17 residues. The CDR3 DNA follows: TGTGCCAGCAGTTACGAACAGGGGGCGTGGAGGACAGATACGCAGTATTTT. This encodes CASSYEQGAWRTDTQYF.

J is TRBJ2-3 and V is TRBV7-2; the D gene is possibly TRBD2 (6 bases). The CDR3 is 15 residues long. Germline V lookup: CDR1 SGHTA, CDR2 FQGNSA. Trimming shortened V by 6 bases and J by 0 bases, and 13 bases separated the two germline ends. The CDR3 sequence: CASSYGGASTDTQYF. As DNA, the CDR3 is TGTGCCAGCAGTTACGGGGGTGCTAGCACAGATACGCAGTATTTT. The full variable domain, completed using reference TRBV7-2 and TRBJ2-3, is GAGVSQSPSNKVTEKGKDVELRCDPISGHTALYWYRQSLGQGLEFLIYFQGNSAPDKSGLPSDRFSAERTGGSVSTLTIQRTQQEDSAVYLCASSYGGASTDTQYFGPGTRLTVL.

The CDR3 here is CASSQVARSGEETQYF. The CDR3 coding sequence is TGTGCCAGCAGCCAAGTGGCCCGGAGCGGAGAAGAGACCCAGTACTTC. The chain has TRBV3-1 and TRBJ2-5; perhaps TRBD2 as D (5 bases). This CDR3 region has 16 residues. Trimming stripped 1 base from V and 3 bases from J, with 15 bases between. Germline V lookup: CDR1 LGHDT, CDR2 YNNKEL (reference sequence).

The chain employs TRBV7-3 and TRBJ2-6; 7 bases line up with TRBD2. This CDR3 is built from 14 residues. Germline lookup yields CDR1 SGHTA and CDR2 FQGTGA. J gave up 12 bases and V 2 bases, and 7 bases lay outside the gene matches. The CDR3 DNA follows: TGTGCCAGCAGCTTAGCGGGGGAGGGTGCCGTCCTGACTTTC. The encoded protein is CASSLAGEGAVLTF.

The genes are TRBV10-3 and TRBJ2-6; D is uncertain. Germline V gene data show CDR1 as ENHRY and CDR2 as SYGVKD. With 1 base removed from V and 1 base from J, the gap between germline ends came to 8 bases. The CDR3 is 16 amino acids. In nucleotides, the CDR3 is TGTGCCATCAGTGAGTTGGCGAGGTCTGGGGCCAACGTCCTGACTTTC. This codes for CAISELARSGANVLTF.

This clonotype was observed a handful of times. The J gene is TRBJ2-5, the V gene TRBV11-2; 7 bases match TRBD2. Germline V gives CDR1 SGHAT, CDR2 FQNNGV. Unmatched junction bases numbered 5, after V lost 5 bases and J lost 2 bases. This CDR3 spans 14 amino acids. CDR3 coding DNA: TGTGCCAGCAGCCTACTAGCGATACAAGAGACCCAGTACTTC. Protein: CASSLLAIQETQYF.

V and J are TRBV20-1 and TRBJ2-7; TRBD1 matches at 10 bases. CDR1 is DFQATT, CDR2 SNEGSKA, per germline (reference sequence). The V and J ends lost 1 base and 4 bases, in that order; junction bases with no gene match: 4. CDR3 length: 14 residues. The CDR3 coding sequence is TGCAGTGCTAGAGGTAGGGACAGGGGTTACGAGCAGTACTTC. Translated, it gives CSARGRDRGYEQYF.

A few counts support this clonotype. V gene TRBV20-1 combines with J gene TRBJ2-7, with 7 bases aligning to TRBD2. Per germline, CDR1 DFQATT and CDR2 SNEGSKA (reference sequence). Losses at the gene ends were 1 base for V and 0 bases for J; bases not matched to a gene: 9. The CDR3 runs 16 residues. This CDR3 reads CSARAFMERGSYEQYF. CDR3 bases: TGCAGTGCTAGAGCTTTTATGGAGCGGGGCTCCTACGAGCAGTACTTC.

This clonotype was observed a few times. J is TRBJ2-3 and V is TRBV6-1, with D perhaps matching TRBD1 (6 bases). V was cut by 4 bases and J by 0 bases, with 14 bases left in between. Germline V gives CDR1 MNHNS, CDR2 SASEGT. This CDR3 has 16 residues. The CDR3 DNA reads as TGTGCCAGCAGTGTTCCCAGGGGACGGAGCACAGATACGCAGTATTTT. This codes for CASSVPRGRSTDTQYF.

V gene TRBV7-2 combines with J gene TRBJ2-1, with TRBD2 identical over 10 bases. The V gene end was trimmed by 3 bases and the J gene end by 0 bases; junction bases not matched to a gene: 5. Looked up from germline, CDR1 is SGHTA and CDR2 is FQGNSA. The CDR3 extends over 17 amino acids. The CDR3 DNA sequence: TGTGCCAGCAGCTTCATACTAGCGGGGAGCTCCTACAATGAGCAGTTCTTC. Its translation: CASSFILAGSSYNEQFF.

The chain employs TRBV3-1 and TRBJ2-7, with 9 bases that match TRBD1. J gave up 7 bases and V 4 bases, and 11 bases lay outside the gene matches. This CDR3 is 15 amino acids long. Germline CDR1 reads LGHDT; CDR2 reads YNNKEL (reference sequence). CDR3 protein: CASSRNPGTGWEQYF. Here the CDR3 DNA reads TGTGCCAGCAGCCGAAATCCCGGGACAGGGTGGGAGCAGTACTTC.

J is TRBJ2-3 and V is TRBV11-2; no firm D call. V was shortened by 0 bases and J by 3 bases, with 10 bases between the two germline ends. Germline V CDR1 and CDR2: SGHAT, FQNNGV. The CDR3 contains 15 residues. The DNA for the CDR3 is TGTGCCAGCAGCTTAGAATGGGTAGAAACAGATACGCAGTATTTT. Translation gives CASSLEWVETDTQYF. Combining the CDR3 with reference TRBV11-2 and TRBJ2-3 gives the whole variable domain EAGVAQSPRYKIIEKRQSVAFWCNPISGHATLYWYQQILGQGPKLLIQFQNNGVVDDSQLPKDRFSAERLKGVDSTLKIQPAKLEDSAVYLCASSLEWVETDTQYFGPGTRLTVL.

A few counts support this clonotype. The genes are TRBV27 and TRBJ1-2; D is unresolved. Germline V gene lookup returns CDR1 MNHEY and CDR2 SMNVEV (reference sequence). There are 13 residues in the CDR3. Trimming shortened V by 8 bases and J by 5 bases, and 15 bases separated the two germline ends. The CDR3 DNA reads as TGTGCCAGCCCCGAGGGAAGGATTTATGGCTACACCTTC. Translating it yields CASPEGRIYGYTF.

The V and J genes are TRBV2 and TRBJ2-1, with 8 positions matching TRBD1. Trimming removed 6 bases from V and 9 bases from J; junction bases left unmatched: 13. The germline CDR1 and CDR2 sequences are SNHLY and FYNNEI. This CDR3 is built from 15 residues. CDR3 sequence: CASRAPGQAYLEQFF. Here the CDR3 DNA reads TGTGCCAGCAGGGCCCCGGGACAGGCATATCTTGAGCAGTTCTTC.

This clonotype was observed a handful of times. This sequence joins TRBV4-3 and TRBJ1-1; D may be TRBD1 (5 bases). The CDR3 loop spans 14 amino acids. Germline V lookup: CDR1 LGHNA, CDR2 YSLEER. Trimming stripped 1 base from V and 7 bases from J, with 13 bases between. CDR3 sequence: CASSQGGTRGEAFF. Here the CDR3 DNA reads TGCGCCAGCAGCCAAGGCGGGACGAGGGGTGAAGCTTTCTTT.

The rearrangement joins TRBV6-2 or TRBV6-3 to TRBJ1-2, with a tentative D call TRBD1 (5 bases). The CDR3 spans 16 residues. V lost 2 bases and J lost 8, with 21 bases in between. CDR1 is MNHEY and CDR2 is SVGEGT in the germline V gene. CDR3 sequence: CASSYGIGAPFGGYTF. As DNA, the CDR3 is TGTGCCAGCAGTTACGGGATAGGGGCGCCATTTGGCGGCTACACCTTC.

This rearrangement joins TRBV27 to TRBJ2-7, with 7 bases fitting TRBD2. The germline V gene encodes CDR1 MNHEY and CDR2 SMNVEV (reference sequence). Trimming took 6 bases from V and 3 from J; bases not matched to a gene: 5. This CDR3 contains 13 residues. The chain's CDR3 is CASRGTTRYEQYF. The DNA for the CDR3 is TGTGCCAGCAGGGGGACTACTCGCTACGAGCAGTACTTC.

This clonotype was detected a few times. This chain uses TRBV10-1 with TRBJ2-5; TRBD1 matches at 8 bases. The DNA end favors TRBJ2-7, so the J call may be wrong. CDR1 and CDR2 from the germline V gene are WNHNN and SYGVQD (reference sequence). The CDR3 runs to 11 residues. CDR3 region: CARQQGGEQYF. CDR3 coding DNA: TGCGCCAGACAACAGGGGGGCGAGCAGTACTTC.

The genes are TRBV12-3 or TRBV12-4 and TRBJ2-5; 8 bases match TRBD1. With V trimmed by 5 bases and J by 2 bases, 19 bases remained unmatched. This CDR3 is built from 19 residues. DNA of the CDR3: TGTGCCAGCAGTCCCACCCACCCAGGACAGGGCAAAATTCAAGAGACCCAGTACTTC. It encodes CASSPTHPGQGKIQETQYF.

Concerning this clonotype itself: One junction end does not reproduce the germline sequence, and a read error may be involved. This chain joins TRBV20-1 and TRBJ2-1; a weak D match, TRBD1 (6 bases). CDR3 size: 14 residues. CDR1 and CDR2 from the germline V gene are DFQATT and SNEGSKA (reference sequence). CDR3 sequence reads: CSASRGIGHNELFF. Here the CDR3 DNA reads TGCAGTGCTAGTAGGGGGATTGGTCACAATGAGCTGTTCTTC.

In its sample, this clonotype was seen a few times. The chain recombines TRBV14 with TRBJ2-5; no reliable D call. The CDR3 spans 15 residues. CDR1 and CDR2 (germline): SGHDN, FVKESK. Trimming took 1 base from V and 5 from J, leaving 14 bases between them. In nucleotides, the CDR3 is TGTGCCAGCAGCCAAGGATTACAATTAGGGGAGACCCAGTACTTC. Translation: CASSQGLQLGETQYF.

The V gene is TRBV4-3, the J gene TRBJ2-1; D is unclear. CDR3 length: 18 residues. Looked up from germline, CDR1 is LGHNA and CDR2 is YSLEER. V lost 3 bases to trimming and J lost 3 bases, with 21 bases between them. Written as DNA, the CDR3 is TGCGCCAGCAGCCACCTACTCGGTGGGGATATGAGCTACAATGAGCAGTTCTTC. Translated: CASSHLLGGDMSYNEQFF.

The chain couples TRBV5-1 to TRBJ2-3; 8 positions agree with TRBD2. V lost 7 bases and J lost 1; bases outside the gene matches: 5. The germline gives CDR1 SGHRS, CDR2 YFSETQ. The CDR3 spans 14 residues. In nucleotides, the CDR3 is TGCGCCAGCGGCGAGACTAGCGGCACAGATACGCAGTATTTT. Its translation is CASGETSGTDTQYF.

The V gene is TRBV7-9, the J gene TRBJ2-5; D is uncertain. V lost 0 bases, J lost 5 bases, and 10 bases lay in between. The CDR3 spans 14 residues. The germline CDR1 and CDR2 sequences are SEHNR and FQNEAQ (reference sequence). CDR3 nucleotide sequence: TGTGCCAGCAGCTTAGCCTTAGGAACGGAGACCCAGTACTTC. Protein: CASSLALGTETQYF.

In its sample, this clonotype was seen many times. The CDR3 here is CASSPRLQETQYF. In DNA, the CDR3 is TGTGCCAGCAGCCCCCGACTGCAAGAGACCCAGTACTTC. V and J are TRBV18 and TRBJ2-5; D is unclear. Trimming stripped 8 bases from V and 2 bases from J, with 12 bases between. The germline gives CDR1 KGHSH, CDR2 LQKENI. The CDR3 sequence is 13 residues long.